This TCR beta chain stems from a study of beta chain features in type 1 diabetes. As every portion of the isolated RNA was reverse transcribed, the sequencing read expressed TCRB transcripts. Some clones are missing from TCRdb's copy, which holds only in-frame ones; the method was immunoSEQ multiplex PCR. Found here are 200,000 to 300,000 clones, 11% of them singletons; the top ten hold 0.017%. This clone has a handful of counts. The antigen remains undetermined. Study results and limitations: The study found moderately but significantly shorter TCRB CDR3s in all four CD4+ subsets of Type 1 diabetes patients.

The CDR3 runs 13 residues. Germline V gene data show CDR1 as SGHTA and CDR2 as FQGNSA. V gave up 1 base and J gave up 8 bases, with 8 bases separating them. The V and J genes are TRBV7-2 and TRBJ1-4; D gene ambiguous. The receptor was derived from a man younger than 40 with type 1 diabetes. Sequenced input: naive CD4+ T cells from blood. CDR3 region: CASSLGWQEKLFF. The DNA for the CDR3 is TGTGCCAGCAGCTTAGGGTGGCAGGAAAAACTGTTTTTT.